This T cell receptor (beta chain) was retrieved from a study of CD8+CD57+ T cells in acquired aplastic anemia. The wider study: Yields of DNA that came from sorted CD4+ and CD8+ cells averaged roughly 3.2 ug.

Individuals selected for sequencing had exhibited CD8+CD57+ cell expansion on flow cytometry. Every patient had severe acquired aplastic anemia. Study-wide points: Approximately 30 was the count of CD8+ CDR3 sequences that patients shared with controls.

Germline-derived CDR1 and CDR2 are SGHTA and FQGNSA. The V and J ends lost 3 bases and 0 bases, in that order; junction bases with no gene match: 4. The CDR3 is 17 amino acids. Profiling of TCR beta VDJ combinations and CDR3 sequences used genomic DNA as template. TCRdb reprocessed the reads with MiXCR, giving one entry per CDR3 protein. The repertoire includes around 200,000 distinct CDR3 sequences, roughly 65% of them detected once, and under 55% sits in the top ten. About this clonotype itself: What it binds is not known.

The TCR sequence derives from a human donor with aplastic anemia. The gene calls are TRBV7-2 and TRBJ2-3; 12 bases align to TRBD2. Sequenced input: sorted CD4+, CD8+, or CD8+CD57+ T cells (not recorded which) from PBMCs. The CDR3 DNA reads TGTGCCAGCAGCTTGCTAGCGGGGGGGGCTAGCACAGATACGCAGTATTTT. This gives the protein CASSLLAGGASTDTQYF.